Below, 21 T cell receptor beta chains from the same sample are listed, as sequenced in a study of cytomegalovirus exposure and HLA in healthy donors. Researchers ran the PCR with 60 Vbeta and 13 Jbeta primers. Repertoires were generated with immunoSEQ multiplex PCR, while TCRdb's copy carries only in-frame clones and drops some. This sample has 80,000 to 100,000 clones, with approximately 80% found just once. The material sequenced was PBMCs. All receptors derive from a man aged 40-49 years in good health and CMV-seronegative.

J is TRBJ2-2 and V is TRBV18; the D gene is possibly TRBD2 (5 bases). V dropped 5 bases and J dropped 5 bases, with 9 bases sitting between them. Germline V CDR1 and CDR2: KGHSH, LQKENI. The CDR3 spans 13 residues. The CDR3 protein is CASSERETGELFF. The CDR3 DNA reads TGTGCCAGCTCAGAGAGGGAAACCGGGGAGCTGTTTTTT.

The CDR3 bases are TGTGCCAGCAGCGTTACCCGGGGGGCGGAGGATGAAAAACTGTTTTTT. Its translation is CASSVTRGAEDEKLFF. This chain joins TRBV7-9 and TRBJ1-4; a weak D match, TRBD1 (6 bases). CDR3 length: 16 residues. Trimming stripped 5 bases from V and 6 bases from J, with 19 bases between. Germline-derived CDR1 and CDR2 are SEHNR and FQNEAQ (reference sequence).

This clone was seen a handful of times. The chain joins TRBV6-1 to TRBJ1-2, with D perhaps TRBD1 (6 bases). Germline V gene sequence: CDR1 MNHNS, CDR2 SASEGT. The CDR3 sequence is 15 residues long. Trimming took off 7 bases at V and 3 bases at J, with 18 bases between the two ends. The CDR3 DNA follows: TGTGCCAGCAACCCGGGCGGTGCAGGGGACTATGGCTACACCTTC. It codes for CASNPGGAGDYGYTF.

The chain joins TRBV7-8 to TRBJ2-7, with TRBD2 matching 9 bases. J gave up 0 bases and V 4 bases, and 4 bases lay outside the gene matches. Germline assignment: CDR1 SGHVS and CDR2 FQNEAQ. The CDR3 runs to 15 residues. CDR3 coding DNA: TGTGCCAGCAGCTCGATTAGCGGGAGCTCCTACGAGCAGTACTTC. Amino acid sequence: CASSSISGSSYEQYF.

The gene calls are TRBV28 and TRBJ2-7; 11 bases fit TRBD1. This CDR3 comprises 16 residues. Per the germline V gene, CDR1 is MDHEN and CDR2 is SYDVKM. J gave up 5 bases and V 7 bases, and 13 bases lay outside the gene matches. The CDR3 sequence: CASISGSGQGAHEQYF. CDR3 DNA sequence: TGTGCCAGCATCTCGGGTTCTGGACAGGGGGCTCACGAGCAGTACTTC.

The J gene is TRBJ2-7, the V gene TRBV27; the match to TRBD2 covers 11 bases. The CDR3 has 14 residues. Germline V CDR1 and CDR2: MNHEY, SMNVEV (reference sequence). The trim removed 3 bases at V and 5 bases at J, leaving 3 bases unmatched. This CDR3 is CASSFSGRADEQYF. CDR3 sequence (DNA): TGTGCCAGCAGTTTTAGCGGGAGGGCCGACGAGCAGTACTTC.

Turning to this clone: At one boundary the junction diverges from the germline segment, which might be a read error. The chain has TRBV28 and TRBJ2-5; D not resolved. The CDR3 sequence is 12 residues long. Germline V gives CDR1 MDHEN, CDR2 SYDVKM. The CDR3 DNA reads as TGTGCCAGCAGTTTACCCCAAGCGACCCAGTACTTC. This translates into CASSLPQATQYF.

The V call is TRBV2, the J call TRBJ2-3; 9 nucleotides align to TRBD1. CDR3 length: 16 residues. Germline CDR1 and CDR2: SNHLY and FYNNEI. Trimming cost V 3 bases and J 4 bases; bases outside gene matches: 8. The CDR3 sequence: CASSDLDRGAADTQYF. Written as DNA, the CDR3 is TGTGCCAGCAGTGACTTGGACAGGGGTGCGGCAGATACGCAGTATTTT. Complete variable domain (other parts from reference TRBV2 and TRBJ2-3): EPEVTQTPSHQVTQMGQEVILRCVPISNHLYFYWYRQILGQKVEFLVSFYNNEISEKSEIFDDQFSVERPDGSNFTLKIRSTKLEDSAMYFCASSDLDRGAADTQYFGPGTRLTVL.

The V gene is TRBV6-6, the J gene TRBJ2-1, with 11 bases that match TRBD2. The CDR3 is made up of 15 amino acids. V dropped 8 bases and J dropped 6; count of bases not matched to a gene: 9. CDR1 is MNHNY, CDR2 SVGAGI, per germline (reference sequence). In nucleotides, the CDR3 is TGTGCCAGCCGACTAGCGGGACCCATGGGCAATGAGCAGTTCTTC. It encodes CASRLAGPMGNEQFF.

On this clone: At one end the junction does not follow the germline gene, possibly because of a read error. The V call is TRBV7-9, the J call TRBJ1-6; 7 bases line up with TRBD1. There are 12 residues in the CDR3. Germline V CDR1 and CDR2: SEHNR, FQNEAQ (reference sequence). The DNA of the CDR3 is TGTTCCAGCAGGGGTAAGGGGGCTTCCCTCCACTTT. Residues: CSSRGKGASLHF.

The chain has TRBV2 and TRBJ2-1, with a weak D call TRBD2 (5 bases). The germline V gene has CDR1 SNHLY and CDR2 FYNNEI. There are 15 residues in the CDR3. The V end lost 0 bases, the J end lost 6 bases, and 12 bases lay between the germline ends. CDR3 in amino acids: CASSEARTRSNEQFF. Here the CDR3 DNA reads TGTGCCAGCAGTGAAGCCCGGACTCGTTCCAATGAGCAGTTCTTC. Combining the CDR3 with reference TRBV2 and TRBJ2-1 gives the whole variable domain EPEVTQTPSHQVTQMGQEVILRCVPISNHLYFYWYRQILGQKVEFLVSFYNNEISEKSEIFDDQFSVERPDGSNFTLKIRSTKLEDSAMYFCASSEARTRSNEQFFGPGTRLTVL.

V usage is TRBV2 and J usage is TRBJ2-5, with D uncertain. The germline gives CDR1 SNHLY, CDR2 FYNNEI. The CDR3 covers 13 residues. V lost 6 bases and J lost 5, with 13 bases in between. As DNA, the CDR3 is TGTGCCAGCAGCGGAGAACACCTGGAGACCCAGTACTTC. Protein: CASSGEHLETQYF.

V gene TRBV5-1 combines with J gene TRBJ2-1, with 11 bases identical to TRBD2. The V gene end was trimmed by 3 bases and the J gene end by 0 bases; junction bases not matched to a gene: 5. Germline V gene lookup returns CDR1 SGHRS and CDR2 YFSETQ. This CDR3 region has 17 residues. DNA for the CDR3: TGCGCCAGCAGCTCCTTAGCGGGGGGGGGCTCCTACAATGAGCAGTTCTTC. Encoded protein: CASSSLAGGGSYNEQFF.

The rearrangement joins TRBV2 to TRBJ2-5; TRBD1 aligns across 9 bases. The DNA end is more similar to TRBJ2-7, so the J call may be wrong. CDR1 and CDR2 from the germline V gene are SNHLY and FYNNEI. CDR3 length equals 17 residues. The CDR3, as DNA: TGTGCCAGCAGTGAAGCGCGGGACAGGGTCAGCTCCTACGAGCAGTACTTC. Translation: CASSEARDRVSSYEQYF.

The V call is TRBV5-1, the J call TRBJ2-3; 11 bases map to TRBD2. Germline lookup yields CDR1 SGHRS and CDR2 YFSETQ. J lost 8 bases, V lost 0 bases, and 5 bases had no gene match. The CDR3 is made up of 15 amino acids. DNA for the CDR3: TGCGCCAGCAGCTTGGATAGCGGGAGGGCCGGTACGCAGTATTTT. It is translated as CASSLDSGRAGTQYF.

This clone was seen only once. CDR3 loop: CASSVFGQGRANEQFF. DNA for the CDR3: TGTGCCAGCAGTGTATTCGGACAGGGTAGGGCCAATGAGCAGTTCTTC. The rearrangement joins TRBV28 to TRBJ2-1, with 8 bases identical to TRBD1. Germline lookup yields CDR1 MDHEN and CDR2 SYDVKM. V lost 5 bases and J lost 6; bases outside the gene matches: 12. The CDR3 totals 16 residues.

This clone was seen only a few times. The rearrangement joins TRBV5-6 to TRBJ1-4, with 10 bases matching TRBD1. CDR1 is SGHDT and CDR2 is YYEEEE in the germline V gene. This CDR3 is built from 17 residues. V lost 5 bases, J lost 9 bases, and 16 bases stayed unmatched. In DNA, the CDR3 is TGTGCCAGCAGACCCGGGACAGGGGTGCATGAAGAGAAAAAACTGTTTTTT. Translation gives CASRPGTGVHEEKKLFF.

The chain joins TRBV18 to TRBJ2-5; 11 nucleotides match TRBD1. Germline loops: CDR1 KGHSH, CDR2 LQKENI. The CDR3 consists of 15 residues. V shed 6 bases, J shed 0 bases, and the junction held 3 bases outside the gene matches. CDR3 sequence: CASSRDRGNQETQYF. As DNA, the CDR3 is TGTGCCAGCTCTCGGGACAGGGGGAACCAAGAGACCCAGTACTTC. Supplemented by reference TRBV18 and TRBJ2-5, the full variable domain reads NAGVMQNPRHLVRRRGQEARLRCSPMKGHSHVYWYRQLPEEGLKFMVYLQKENIIDESGMPKERFSAEFPKEGPSILRIQQVVRGDSAAYFCASSRDRGNQETQYFGPGTRLLVL.

This clone is medium-sized. The CDR3 protein is CASSDSQGADTQYF. In DNA, the CDR3 is TGTGCCAGCAGTGACTCACAGGGGGCAGATACGCAGTATTTT. The chain is built from TRBV6-4 and TRBJ2-3; 8 positions match TRBD1. This CDR3 has 14 amino acids. V lost 0 bases and J lost 4; bases outside the gene matches: 0. The germline V gene has CDR1 MRHNA and CDR2 SNTAGT.

The gene calls are TRBV19 and TRBJ1-1; the D is unclear. V lost 0 bases and J lost 1, with 6 bases in between. Germline lookup yields CDR1 LNHDA and CDR2 SQIVND (reference sequence). CDR3 length: 14 amino acids. CDR3 protein: CASSIDFSNTEAFF. CDR3 in DNA: TGTGCCAGTAGTATAGATTTCTCGAACACTGAAGCTTTCTTT.

The chain joins TRBV10-3 to TRBJ2-1, with TRBD2 identical over 8 bases. The CDR3 covers 14 residues. J was trimmed by 6 bases and V by 3 bases; bases with no gene match: 4. Per the germline V gene, CDR1 is ENHRY and CDR2 is SYGVKD. The CDR3 loop reads CAISDAGGVNEQFF. CDR3 bases: TGTGCCATCAGTGATGCGGGGGGCGTCAATGAGCAGTTCTTC.